This T cell receptor beta chain was retrieved from a study of blood T cell repertoires in COVID-19. Study details: Samples taken during acute and convalescent COVID-19 were collected in the United States, Italy and Spain. The analysed material was cDNA or gDNA that came from T cells, B-cell-depleted T cells, or PBMCs.

The data were produced by immunoSEQ multiplex PCR, yet TCRdb's version contains in-frame clones alone and is incomplete. Counted here are some 58,000 clones, roughly 84% occurring once; the ten biggest clones make up 6.5% to 10%. CDR3 length: 15 residues. Germline V gene lookup returns CDR1 SGHRS and CDR2 YFSETQ. Trimming removed 4 bases from V and 9 bases from J; junction bases left unmatched: 10. The sequence derives from a man in his forties or fifties with active COVID-19. Sequencing was performed on peripheral blood. This sequence joins TRBV5-1 and TRBJ2-1, with 10 bases identical to TRBD1. The CDR3 DNA reads TGCGCCAGCAGCACTGGGACAGGGGATATGAGTGAGCAGTTCTTC. Its protein product is CASSTGTGDMSEQFF.